The 30 T cell receptor beta chains in this list originate from one sample, sequenced in a study of blood T cell repertoires in COVID-19. Generated by immunoSEQ multiplex PCR, the TCRdb table keeps only in-frame clones and is missing some. The sample includes some 190,000 clones, 80% to 90% of them seen just once. Specimen: peripheral blood. The receptors were gathered from a human donor with active or convalescent COVID-19. The donor label of this sample is uncertain.

The chain is built from TRBV11-1 and TRBJ2-3; a weak D match, TRBD1 (5 bases). Trimming shortened V by 4 bases and J by 3 bases, and 14 bases separated the two germline ends. Per the germline V gene, CDR1 is SGHAT and CDR2 is FQDESV (reference sequence). CDR3 length equals 15 residues. DNA of the CDR3: TGTGCCAGCAGCTCCTCATCAGGGAAAACAGATACGCAGTATTTT. Its protein is CASSSSSGKTDTQYF. Full variable domain (missing parts from reference TRBV11-1 and TRBJ2-3): EAEVAQSPRYKITEKSQAVAFWCDPISGHATLYWYRQILGQGPELLVQFQDESVVDDSQLPKDRFSAERLKGVDSTLKIQPAELGDSAMYLCASSSSSGKTDTQYFGPGTRLTVL.

The rearrangement uses TRBV27 and TRBJ1-5, with TRBD1 identical over 7 bases. Germline-derived CDR1 and CDR2 are MNHEY and SMNVEV (reference sequence). The CDR3 runs to 15 residues. V dropped 6 bases and J dropped 5; count of bases not matched to a gene: 10. The CDR3, as DNA: TGTGCCAGCAGAAAGACAGGGAGATTCGATCAGCCCCAGCATTTT. This sequence encodes CASRKTGRFDQPQHF.

The chain links TRBV30 to TRBJ1-2; a weak D match, TRBD1 (6 bases). Trimming cost V 4 bases and J 4 bases, with 16 bases left between them. This CDR3 is 14 amino acids long. The germline CDR1 and CDR2 sequences are GTSNPN and SVGIG (reference sequence). CDR3 coding DNA: TGTGCCTGGAACCCACTTACAGGGAGCTATGGCTACACCTTC. Protein sequence: CAWNPLTGSYGYTF.

The V call is TRBV5-1, the J call TRBJ2-3, with no clear D. The CDR3 length is 13 residues. CDR1 SGHRS and CDR2 YFSETQ come from the germline V gene. V lost 0 bases to trimming and J lost 6 bases, with 8 bases between them. DNA of the CDR3: TGCGCCAGCAGCTTGGACGAGTGGGATACGCAGTATTTT. Encoded protein: CASSLDEWDTQYF.

The chain couples TRBV11-2 to TRBJ2-2; 16 nucleotides agree with TRBD2. This CDR3 is 19 amino acids long. Germline V gene lookup returns CDR1 SGHAT and CDR2 FQNNGV. J was trimmed by 5 bases and V by 6 bases; bases with no gene match: 12. The CDR3 DNA reads as TGTGCCAGCAGACAGGGGATGGGACTAGCGGGAGGGCGAACCGGGGAGCTGTTTTTT. It translates to CASRQGMGLAGGRTGELFF.

A single count supports this clone. The genes are TRBV5-1 and TRBJ2-3; 8 bases line up with TRBD2. Trimming cost V 4 bases and J 9 bases; bases outside gene matches: 19. Germline CDR1 and CDR2: SGHRS and YFSETQ. The CDR3 sequence is 17 residues long. CDR3 coding DNA: TGCGCCAGCAGCAACCAAAGGACAGCGCTCTCGGGGGGGACGCAGTATTTT. Its translation: CASSNQRTALSGGTQYF.

There are a few counts of this clone. The chain uses TRBV7-9 and TRBJ1-1; a possible D gene is TRBD1 (6 bases). CDR1 is SEHNR and CDR2 is FQNEAQ in the germline V gene (reference sequence). Trimming stripped 5 bases from V and 3 bases from J, with 16 bases between. The CDR3 is 15 residues long. The DNA of the CDR3 is TGTGCCAGCAGCCCGGTGTCAGGGGATGACACTGAAGCTTTCTTT. Protein: CASSPVSGDDTEAFF.

The chain joins TRBV11-3 to TRBJ2-2, with 7 bases lining up with TRBD1. Germline-derived CDR1 and CDR2 are SGHNT and YENEEA. This CDR3 contains 17 residues. V shed 8 bases, J shed 5 bases, and the junction held 17 bases outside the gene matches. CDR3 residues: CASYSLSSGGKTGELFF. CDR3 nucleotides: TGTGCCAGCTACAGCTTAAGTTCAGGGGGAAAAACCGGGGAGCTGTTTTTT.

The chain joins TRBV28 to TRBJ2-7; no firm D call. The CDR3 spans 12 residues. Trimming took off 5 bases at V and 4 bases at J, with 9 bases between the two ends. CDR1 and CDR2 from the germline V gene are MDHEN and SYDVKM. The CDR3 bases are TGTGCCAGCAGTCTGTCCGGGTACGAGCAGTACTTC. It yields the protein CASSLSGYEQYF.

J is TRBJ1-1 and V is TRBV7-2; D possibly corresponds to TRBD1 (5 bases). The CDR3 runs 15 residues. The V gene's germline CDR1 is SGHTA and CDR2 FQGNSA. V was cut by 1 base and J by 5 bases, with 14 bases left in between. The CDR3 nucleotides are TGTGCCAGCAGCTTAGATTCGGGGGTGGGGACTGAAGCTTTCTTT. Its protein is CASSLDSGVGTEAFF.

This clone was counted a few times. The chain couples TRBV7-2 to TRBJ2-7; D is uncertain. Trimming pared 4 bases from V and 5 bases from J, leaving 12 bases between. The CDR3 covers 13 residues. Germline values: CDR1 SGHTA, CDR2 FQGNSA. CDR3: CASSSEVRDEQYF. The CDR3 coding sequence is TGTGCCAGCAGCTCTGAGGTCCGGGACGAGCAGTACTTC.

V gene TRBV9 combines with J gene TRBJ2-7; D call uncertain. The CDR3 has 12 residues. CDR1 and CDR2 from the germline V gene are SGDLS and YYNGEE. Trimming stripped 8 bases from V and 0 bases from J, with 9 bases between. CDR3 amino acids: CASAGSSYEQYF. The CDR3 DNA reads TGTGCCAGTGCCGGGTCCTCCTACGAGCAGTACTTC.

J is TRBJ1-1 and V is TRBV13; TRBD1 matches at 7 bases. Germline-derived CDR1 and CDR2 are PRHDT and FYEKMQ (reference sequence). The CDR3 contains 15 residues. The trim removed 0 bases at V and 3 bases at J, leaving 4 bases unmatched. The CDR3 bases are TGTGCCAGCAGCTTAGGGACAGGGAGGTACACTGAAGCTTTCTTT. It yields the protein CASSLGTGRYTEAFF.

In this sample, this clone turned up once. This chain links TRBV4-3 with TRBJ1-1; TRBD1 matches at 10 bases. Trimming at V came to 4 bases and at J to 1 base, leaving 3 bases not matched to a gene. The CDR3 has 15 residues. The V gene's germline CDR1 is LGHNA and CDR2 YSLEER. CDR3: CASSRGTGENTEAFF. The CDR3 DNA is TGCGCCAGCAGCCGCGGGACAGGGGAGAACACTGAAGCTTTCTTT.

The V call is TRBV7-2, the J call TRBJ2-2; D gene uncertain. V shed 7 bases and J shed 0 bases, with 15 bases lying between them. Germline CDR1 reads SGHTA; CDR2 reads FQGNSA. The CDR3 covers 16 residues. CDR3 coding DNA: TGTGCCAGCATGCTGGGTAGCATCGCGAACACCGGGGAGCTGTTTTTT. Residues: CASMLGSIANTGELFF.

This clone came up once. CDR3 in DNA: TGTGCCAGCATCCCAGCGGGGGCAGCGAACACCGGGGAGCTGTTTTTT. Protein sequence: CASIPAGAANTGELFF. V is TRBV7-9 and J is TRBJ2-2; 8 bases agree with TRBD2. The CDR3 runs 16 residues. V lost 7 bases to trimming and J lost 0 bases; unmatched junction nucleotides: 7. Germline-derived CDR1 and CDR2 are SEHNR and FQNEAQ (reference sequence).

The chain joins TRBV9 to TRBJ2-6; D unresolved. This CDR3 has 15 residues. Trimming left V 2 bases short and J 4 bases short, with 10 bases between. Germline assignment: CDR1 SGDLS and CDR2 YYNGEE. CDR3 protein: CASSVYGAGANVLTF. Here the CDR3 DNA reads TGTGCCAGCAGCGTGTACGGAGCCGGGGCCAACGTCCTGACTTTC. The full variable domain, rest sourced from reference TRBV9 and TRBJ2-6, is DSGVTQTPKHLITATGQRVTLRCSPRSGDLSVYWYQQSLDQGLQFLIQYYNGEERAKGNILERFSAQQFPDLHSELNLSSLELGDSALYFCASSVYGAGANVLTFGAGSRLTVL.

The count of this clone is one. This chain links TRBV10-1 with TRBJ2-1; D unresolved. CDR3 length: 12 residues. CDR1 and CDR2 from the germline V gene are WNHNN and SYGVQD (reference sequence). Trimming stripped 6 bases from V and 7 bases from J, with 10 bases between. The CDR3 here is CASSRSFNEQFF. CDR3 sequence (DNA): TGCGCCAGCAGCAGGTCCTTTAATGAGCAGTTCTTC.

At least ten counts were recorded for this clone. V usage is TRBV7-6 and J usage is TRBJ2-2, with 7 bases matching TRBD1. V shed 4 bases, J shed 1 base, and the junction held 3 bases outside the gene matches. The CDR3 has 15 amino acids. Germline V gene lookup returns CDR1 SGHVS and CDR2 FNYEAQ. CDR3 in amino acids: CASSSRQGNTGELFF. Here the CDR3 DNA reads TGTGCCAGCAGCTCGCGACAGGGGAACACCGGGGAGCTGTTTTTT.

The rearrangement joins TRBV3-1 (or the pseudogene TRBV3-2) to TRBJ2-1, with 8 bases lining up with TRBD2. The V segment lost 0 bases and the J segment 4 bases; nucleotides outside the gene matches: 5. Germline values: CDR1 LGHDT, CDR2 YNNKEL (reference sequence). CDR3 size: 16 residues. The CDR3 region has the DNA TGTGCCAGCAGCCAAGATCCCCAGCGGGGGTACAATGAGCAGTTCTTC. Encoded protein: CASSQDPQRGYNEQFF.

CDR3 region: CSASQGNYGYTF. The CDR3 nucleotides are TGCAGTGCTAGTCAGGGGAACTATGGCTACACCTTC. V and J are TRBV20-1 and TRBJ1-2; tentative D call: TRBD1 (6 bases). CDR1 and CDR2 from the germline V gene are DFQATT and SNEGSKA (reference sequence). This CDR3 has 12 amino acids. V was clipped by 3 bases and J by 2 bases, with 7 bases between them.

J is TRBJ2-3 and V is TRBV5-1; weak D call: TRBD2 (7 bases). The germline V gene encodes CDR1 SGHRS and CDR2 YFSETQ. The length of the CDR3 is 16 residues. V was pared by 3 bases and J by 1 base, with 15 bases between. Written as DNA, the CDR3 is TGCGCCAGCAGCTCCCACGGGCGGGGGCGCACAGATACGCAGTATTTT. Protein product: CASSSHGRGRTDTQYF.

The V and J genes are TRBV12-3 or TRBV12-4 and TRBJ2-7; D is perhaps TRBD1 (6 bases). V dropped 10 bases and J dropped 5 bases, with 18 bases sitting between them. CDR3 size: 13 residues. CDR3 residues: CATSTVGADEQYF. The CDR3 nucleotides read TGTGCCACTTCGACAGTGGGGGCCGACGAGCAGTACTTC.

The chain recombines TRBV20-1 with TRBJ1-1; D not resolved. Germline CDR1 DFQATT, CDR2 SNEGSKA (reference sequence). V gave up 3 bases and J gave up 4 bases, with 15 bases separating them. The CDR3 extends over 14 amino acids. The CDR3 loop is CSASHSEGGTEAFF. In DNA form, the CDR3 reads TGCAGTGCTAGTCATAGTGAGGGCGGCACTGAAGCTTTCTTT.

The V and J genes are TRBV30 and TRBJ2-2; possible D gene TRBD2, 5 bases. The V gene lost 2 bases and the J gene lost 4 bases, with 8 bases spanning the gap. Germline V gives CDR1 GTSNPN, CDR2 SVGIG (reference sequence). The CDR3 is 13 amino acids. The CDR3 DNA reads as TGTGCCTGGAGTCCCGGAGGCACCGGGGAGCTGTTTTTT. Its protein is CAWSPGGTGELFF.

The rearrangement joins TRBV7-3 to TRBJ2-2, with TRBD2 identical over 11 bases. Germline V gene lookup returns CDR1 SGHTA and CDR2 FQGTGA. The CDR3 length is 16 residues. V gave up 4 bases and J gave up 5 bases; unmatched junction bases: 6. CDR3 sequence (DNA): TGTGCCAGCAGCTCCCCAGGGACTAGCGGTACCGGGGAGCTGTTTTTT. Its protein product is CASSSPGTSGTGELFF.

The chain recombines TRBV4-2 with TRBJ2-3; 12 nucleotides match TRBD2. Germline CDR1 LGHNA, CDR2 YNFKEQ. The ends lost 1 base at V and 5 bases at J; junction bases unmatched: 4. The CDR3 extends over 16 amino acids. The CDR3 region is CASSQVLLAGGDTQYF. Here the CDR3 DNA reads TGTGCCAGCAGCCAAGTCCTACTAGCGGGAGGAGATACGCAGTATTTT.

This chain uses TRBV9 with TRBJ2-1, with a possible D match to TRBD2 (6 bases). The V end lost 2 bases, the J end lost 7 bases, and 19 bases lay between the germline ends. Germline loops: CDR1 SGDLS, CDR2 YYNGEE. This CDR3 contains 16 residues. CDR3 in amino acids: CASSVTPGRGENEQFF. DNA of the CDR3: TGTGCCAGCAGCGTTACCCCCGGGAGAGGTGAGAATGAGCAGTTCTTC.

This clone came up a few times. The V and J genes are TRBV9 and TRBJ1-4, with D tentatively TRBD1 (5 bases). V lost 4 bases to trimming and J lost 0 bases, with 10 bases between them. Germline CDR1 SGDLS, CDR2 YYNGEE. CDR3 length equals 15 residues. The CDR3 is CASSIGASTNEKLFF. In nucleotides, the CDR3 is TGTGCCAGCAGCATTGGGGCCTCAACTAATGAAAAACTGTTTTTT.

The V and J genes are TRBV15 and TRBJ2-2; D is possibly TRBD1 (6 bases). There are 15 residues in the CDR3. Germline lookup yields CDR1 LNHNV and CDR2 YYDKDF (reference sequence). V lost 4 bases to trimming and J lost 2 bases, with 11 bases between them. The CDR3 DNA reads TGTGCCACCAGCAAGGGGGACGCTAACACCGGGGAGCTGTTTTTT. It is translated as CATSKGDANTGELFF.